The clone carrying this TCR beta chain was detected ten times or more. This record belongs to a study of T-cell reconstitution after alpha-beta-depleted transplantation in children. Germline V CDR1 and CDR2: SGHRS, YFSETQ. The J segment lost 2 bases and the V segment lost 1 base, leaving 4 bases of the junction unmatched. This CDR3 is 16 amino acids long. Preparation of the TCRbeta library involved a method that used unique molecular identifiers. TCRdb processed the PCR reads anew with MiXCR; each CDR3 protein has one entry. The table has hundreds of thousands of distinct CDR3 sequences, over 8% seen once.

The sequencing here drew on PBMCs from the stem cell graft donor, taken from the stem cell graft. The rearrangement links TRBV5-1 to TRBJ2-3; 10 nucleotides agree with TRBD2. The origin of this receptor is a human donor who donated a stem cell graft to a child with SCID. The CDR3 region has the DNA TGCGCCAGCAGCTTGACTAGCGGGACTCCCACAGATACGCAGTATTTT. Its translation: CASSLTSGTPTDTQYF.